This is a list of T cell receptor beta chains from one sample in a study of cytomegalovirus exposure and HLA in healthy donors. The assay was immunoSEQ multiplex PCR, and TCRdb's table has in-frame clones only and misses some. The data hold 160,000 or so clones, with around 79% observed a single time. Sequencing input: PBMCs. These receptors were obtained from a man between 40 and 49 years old in good health and CMV-seronegative. The CDR3 runs from the conserved cysteine through the conserved F or W. A D gene is named only where the DNA matches it firmly. Size is omitted from some rows. Given values are once, few, many or a class for expanded clones.

clone_size	cdr3_length	v_call	j_call	d_call	cdr3_nt	cdr3_aa
-	16	TRBV19	TRBJ1-5	TRBD1	TGTGCCAGTAGTATATGGGCCGGACAGGGCAATCAGCCCCAGCATTTT	CASSIWAGQGNQPQHF
once	13	TRBV29-1	TRBJ2-1	-	TGCAGCGTTGTAGTCGGGAGTGAAGGTGAGCAGTTCTTC	CSVVVGSEGEQFF
-	13	TRBV19	TRBJ1-2	TRBD1	TGTGCCAGTAGGAAACGGACAGGGGATGGCTACACCTTC	CASRKRTGDGYTF
-	16	TRBV5-4	TRBJ2-1	TRBD1	TGTGCCAGCAGCAGCCCGGGACAGATATCAATCAATGAGCAGTTCTTC	CASSSPGQISINEQFF
-	13	TRBV7-9	TRBJ2-7	-	TGTGCCAGCAGCCCGAGGTGGACTCCCGAGCAGTACTTC	CASSPRWTPEQYF
-	16	TRBV28	TRBJ2-1	TRBD2	TGTGCCAGCAGTTCACCAGGACTAGCGGGGAACAATGAGCAGTTCTTC	CASSSPGLAGNNEQFF
few	16	TRBV5-4	TRBJ2-7	-	TGTGCCAGCAGCGCTCCGGGCCAGGGGTTGTCCTACGAGCAGTACTTC	CASSAPGQGLSYEQYF
-	15	TRBV5-1	TRBJ2-3	TRBD2	TGCGCCAGCAGCCACAACGCGGGAGTTGCAGATACGCAGTATTTT	CASSHNAGVADTQYF
-	17	TRBV5-6	TRBJ2-3	TRBD2	TGTGCCAGCAGCACTCCACCGGGACTAGCGAGCACAGATACGCAGTATTTT	CASSTPPGLASTDTQYF
-	12	TRBV28	TRBJ1-3	-	TGTGCCAGCACCCCCGCGGGAAACACCATATATTTT	CASTPAGNTIYF
-	15	TRBV19	TRBJ2-5	TRBD1	TGTGCCAGTAGTACCGGGACAGGGGAGGTGGAGACCCAGTACTTC	CASSTGTGEVETQYF
-	17	TRBV9	TRBJ2-5	TRBD1	TGTGCCAGCAGCGGACCCCGCTGGGACAGGGCTGAGGAGACCCAGTACTTC	CASSGPRWDRAEETQYF
-	15	TRBV19	TRBJ1-4	-	TGTGCCAGTATAAGACAAGGGGCAACTAATGAAAAACTGTTTTTT	CASIRQGATNEKLFF
-	17	TRBV5-6	TRBJ1-4	TRBD1	TGTGCCAGCAGCGCGGGGACAGGGGCAAACACTAATGAAAAACTGTTTTTT	CASSAGTGANTNEKLFF
-	15	TRBV4-2	TRBJ2-7	-	TGTGCCAGCAGCCAAGAAGGCCACAGGGCCGACGAGCAGTACTTC	CASSQEGHRADEQYF
-	17	TRBV27	TRBJ1-5	-	TGTGCCAGCAGTTCCAGGGGTCCCTATTATAGCAATCAGCCCCAGCATTTT	CASSSRGPYYSNQPQHF
-	17	TRBV5-8	TRBJ2-7	TRBD2	TGTGCCAGCAGCTTGTGGAAACTAGCGGGCGCCTCCTACGAGCAGTACTTC	CASSLWKLAGASYEQYF
-	15	TRBV7-6	TRBJ2-5	TRBD1	TGTGCCAGCAGTTTTTCCGGACAGGGCTTAGAGACCCAGTACTTC	CASSFSGQGLETQYF
-	17	TRBV10-3	TRBJ2-3	-	TGTGCCATCAGCGCCTGGACTACCCGGAGAGGCACAGATACGCAGTATTTT	CAISAWTTRRGTDTQYF
-	17	TRBV28	TRBJ2-3	-	TGTGCCAGCAGTTTGGGGATCGGGACAAAAGTCACAGATACGCAGTATTTT	CASSLGIGTKVTDTQYF
few	14	TRBV6-6	TRBJ2-1	TRBD1	TGTGCCAGCAGTTATGCGGGACAGGACAATGAGCAGTTCTTC	CASSYAGQDNEQFF
-	13	TRBV19	TRBJ1-1	-	TGTGCCAGTTTCGGGGGGCTCTTTTCTGAAGCTTTCTTT	CASFGGLFSEAFF
-	12	TRBV2	TRBJ2-1	-	TGTGCCAGCGGGGGGAACCGCAATGAGCAGTTCTTC	CASGGNRNEQFF
-	13	TRBV19	TRBJ2-5	TRBD2	TGTGCCAGCGGACTAGCGGGAGCGGAGACCCAGTACTTC	CASGLAGAETQYF
-	13	TRBV28	TRBJ2-1	-	TGTGCCAGCAGGGACCGGGAGAACAATGAGCAGTTCTTC	CASRDRENNEQFF
-	14	TRBV2	TRBJ2-1	-	TGTGCCAGCAGAGCACTAGTGTATGTGGATGAGCAGTTCTTC	CASRALVYVDEQFF
-	16	TRBV6-1	TRBJ2-1	TRBD2	TGTGCCAGCAGTGGGACTAGCGGGAGTCCCTACAATGAGCAGTTCTTC	CASSGTSGSPYNEQFF
-	15	TRBV5-1	TRBJ2-3	-	TGCGCCAGCAGCCGGGGGTCCTCGAGGGCAGATACGCAGTATTTT	CASSRGSSRADTQYF
-	14	TRBV2	TRBJ1-4	-	TGTGCCAGCAGATTCAGGGGAGCGGATGAAAAACTGTTTTTT	CASRFRGADEKLFF
-	16	TRBV30	TRBJ1-2	-	TGTGCCTGGAGTACCAATAAGTGCGGGGGGGCGCACGGCTACACCTTC	CAWSTNKCGGAHGYTF
once	14	TRBV27	TRBJ1-6	-	TGTGCCAGCAGTTTATCGTCAGATAATTCACCCCTCCACTTT	CASSLSSDNSPLHF
-	18	TRBV7-8	TRBJ1-5	-	TGTGCCAGCAGCTCTATAATACAGGGATCCAGGTCAGATCAGCCCCAGCATTTT	CASSSIIQGSRSDQPQHF
-	15	TRBV6-5	TRBJ2-1	TRBD2	TGTGCCAGCAAAAAGACTAGCGGTACCTACAATGAGCAGTTCTTC	CASKKTSGTYNEQFF
-	13	TRBV5-6	TRBJ2-3	-	TGTGCCAGCAGCTTCCTAGCAGTAGATACGCAGTATTTT	CASSFLAVDTQYF
few	18	TRBV5-5	TRBJ2-4	TRBD1	TGTGCCAGCAGCTCCCTGCTCCGGGACAGGGTAGCCAAAAACAGTCAGTACTTC	CASSSLLRDRVAKNSQYF
-	16	TRBV28	TRBJ2-7	TRBD2	TGTGCCAGCAGCCCACCCGGACTAGCTGTTCTGTACGAGCAGTACTTC	CASSPPGLAVLYEQYF
-	18	TRBV4-2	TRBJ2-1	TRBD2	TGTGCCAGCAGCCAAACCTCCCCTAGAGGGAGGGCCTACAATGAGCAGTTCTTC	CASSQTSPRGRAYNEQFF
once	13	TRBV7-2	TRBJ2-1	-	TGTGCCAGCAGCTTAGGAGCAAACAATGAGCAGTTCTTC	CASSLGANNEQFF
-	15	TRBV27	TRBJ2-2	TRBD2	TGTGCCAGCAGTTCGGGACTAGCTGGAGTCGGGGAGCTGTTTTTT	CASSSGLAGVGELFF
-	10	TRBV19	TRBJ2-5	-	TGTGCCGGTGAGAAAGAGACCCAGTACTTC	CAGEKETQYF
-	16	TRBV25-1	TRBJ2-5	TRBD2	TGTGCCAGCAGTGAACCACTAGCGGGAGTACTAGAGACCCAGTACTTC	CASSEPLAGVLETQYF
few	16	TRBV5-4	TRBJ1-2	TRBD1	TGTGCCAGCAGCGACTCCCGAGGACAGGGGTACTATGGCTACACCTTC	CASSDSRGQGYYGYTF
few	16	TRBV28	TRBJ2-7	TRBD1	TGTGCCAGCAGCTCCCCCGGGACAGGGGTTTCCTACGAGCAGTACTTC	CASSSPGTGVSYEQYF
-	13	TRBV7-8	TRBJ1-5	-	TGTGCCAGCAGCTCTTTCCCTAATCAGCCCCAGCATTTT	CASSSFPNQPQHF
-	16	TRBV19	TRBJ1-1	-	TGTGCCAGTAGTCTGATGACGGCTTCTAGAATCCCTGAAGCTTTCTTT	CASSLMTASRIPEAFF
-	14	TRBV4-1	TRBJ1-5	-	TGCGCCAGCAGCCCCCAACTAGGAGATCAGCCCCAGCATTTT	CASSPQLGDQPQHF
-	14	TRBV7-2	TRBJ1-5	-	TGTGCCAGCAGCTTGTATTCAGGGAATCAGCCCCAGCATTTT	CASSLYSGNQPQHF
few	16	TRBV29-1	TRBJ2-7	TRBD2	TGCAGCGCCGAAGGTACTAGCGGGAGTGTCAGCTACGAGCAGTACTTC	CSAEGTSGSVSYEQYF
-	12	TRBV29-1	TRBJ2-7	-	TGCAGCGTAGGAGAGAGCTCCTACGAGCAGTACTTC	CSVGESSYEQYF